This T cell receptor (beta chain) was documented in a study of CXCR3-negative and CXCR3-positive naive CD8 T cells. On the study more broadly: The libraries yielded roughly 130 million TRB reads, about 1.5 +/- 0.3 million each. Study conclusions and caveats: Both of the naive subsets showed about the same high diversity, but memory CD8+ cells had much less. Against CXCR3-negative naive cells, CXCR3-positive naive cells showed more hydrophobic TRB CDR3s. Freshly isolated PBMCs were used in most assays, given partial CXCR3 loss after freezing.

About this clonotype: What it binds is not known.

All TRB cDNA libraries came from 5' RACE performed with UMI labels. TCRdb re-called the 5' RACE reads and gives one entry per CDR3 protein, without DNA. Here the sample table reports over 150,000 distinct CDR3 sequences. Germline assignment: CDR1 SEHNR and CDR2 FQNEAQ (reference sequence). The CDR3 contains 14 residues. The chain carries TRBV7-9 and TRBJ2-4; TCRdb's assignment of TRBD1 cannot be checked, as there is no DNA. The sequence came from a human donor in good health. Some clones in this sample may be carry-over from other donors' samples. The sample taken for sequencing was naive CXCR3+ CD8+ T cells from blood. Subset denoted: CD45RO-CCR7+CD27+CD95- naive CD8+ T cells expressing CXCR3 (TNR3+). The CDR3 sequence: CASSPPGAKNIQYF.